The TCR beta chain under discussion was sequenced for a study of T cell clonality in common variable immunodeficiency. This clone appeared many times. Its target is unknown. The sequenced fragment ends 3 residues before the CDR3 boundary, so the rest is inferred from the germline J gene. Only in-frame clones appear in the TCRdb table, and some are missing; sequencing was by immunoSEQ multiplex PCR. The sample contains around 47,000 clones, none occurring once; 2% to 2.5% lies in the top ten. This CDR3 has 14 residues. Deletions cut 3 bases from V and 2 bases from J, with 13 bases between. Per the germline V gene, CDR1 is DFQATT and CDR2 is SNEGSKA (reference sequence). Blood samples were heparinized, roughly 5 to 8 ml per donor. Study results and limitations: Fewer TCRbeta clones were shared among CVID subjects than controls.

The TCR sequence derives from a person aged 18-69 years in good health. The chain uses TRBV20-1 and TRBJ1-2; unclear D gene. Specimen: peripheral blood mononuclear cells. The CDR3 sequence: CSARTRLHNYGYTF. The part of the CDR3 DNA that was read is TGCAGTGCTAGGACAAGGCTCCACAACTATGGC.